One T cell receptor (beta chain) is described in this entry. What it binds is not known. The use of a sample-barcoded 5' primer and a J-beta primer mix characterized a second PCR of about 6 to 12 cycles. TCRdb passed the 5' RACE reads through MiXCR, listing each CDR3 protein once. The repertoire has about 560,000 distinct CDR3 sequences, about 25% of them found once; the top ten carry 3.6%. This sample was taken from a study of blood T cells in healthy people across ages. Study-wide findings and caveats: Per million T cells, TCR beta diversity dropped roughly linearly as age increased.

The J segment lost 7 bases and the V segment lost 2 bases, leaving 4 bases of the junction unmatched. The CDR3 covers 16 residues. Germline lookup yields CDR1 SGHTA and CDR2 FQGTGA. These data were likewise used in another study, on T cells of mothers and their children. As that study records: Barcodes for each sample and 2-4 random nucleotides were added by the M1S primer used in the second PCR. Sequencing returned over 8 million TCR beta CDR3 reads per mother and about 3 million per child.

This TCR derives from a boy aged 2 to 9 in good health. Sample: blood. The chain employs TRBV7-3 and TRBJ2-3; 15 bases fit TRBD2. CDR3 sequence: CASSLEGTSGRNTQYF. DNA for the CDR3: TGTGCCAGCAGCTTAGAGGGGACTAGCGGGAGGAATACGCAGTATTTT. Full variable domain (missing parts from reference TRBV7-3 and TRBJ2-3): GAGVSQTPSNKVTEKGKYVELRCDPISGHTALYWYRQSLGQGPEFLIYFQGTGAADDSGLPNDRFFAVRPEGSVSTLKIQRTERGDSAVYLCASSLEGTSGRNTQYFGPGTRLTVL.